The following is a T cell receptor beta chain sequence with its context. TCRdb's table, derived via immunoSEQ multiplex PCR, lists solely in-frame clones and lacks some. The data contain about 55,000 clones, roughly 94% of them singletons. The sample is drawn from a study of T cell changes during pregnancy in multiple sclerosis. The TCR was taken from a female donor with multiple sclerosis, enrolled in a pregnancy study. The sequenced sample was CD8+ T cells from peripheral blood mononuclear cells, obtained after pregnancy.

CDR3 nucleotide sequence: TGTGCCAGCAGTCCCGGGACACGAAGCTCCTACGAGCAGTACTTC. This codes for CASSPGTRSSYEQYF. V and J are TRBV5-8 and TRBJ2-7, with D perhaps TRBD1 (6 bases). Germline CDR1 and CDR2: SGHTS and YDEGEE. This CDR3 has 15 amino acids. Trimming stripped 5 bases from V and 0 bases from J, with 15 bases between.